The TCR beta chain under discussion was sequenced for a study of Ad26.COV2.S vaccination and SARS-CoV-2 variants. In regard to this clone: Its target is not known.

This sample's treatment: around 19 received Ad26.COV2.S at low or high dose, single or two shots; roughly five received placebo; per-sample allocation not given. At day 63 after the first vaccine or placebo injection, samples were drawn. An Ad26 vector expressing Wuhan-strain SARS-CoV-2 spike constituted the vaccine. The CDR3 runs 16 residues. Trimming pared 0 bases from V and 5 bases from J, leaving 13 bases between. The V gene's germline CDR1 is MNHEY and CDR2 SVGAGI. Findings of the study overall: The breadth of spike-specific CD8+ and CD4+ T cell responses after vaccination was reportedly substantial.

Clones were sequenced by immunoSEQ multiplex PCR, and TCRdb holds only the in-frame ones, with some missing. The sample has 400,000 to 450,000 clones, 75% to 95% seen once. This clonotype was obtained from a person aged 18-65 years who received the Ad26.COV2.S COVID-19 vaccine or a placebo. This rearrangement joins TRBV6-5 to TRBJ2-2, with D uncertain. The sequences come from peripheral blood, collected in a trial of Ad26.COV2.S vaccine versus placebo. Here the CDR3 DNA reads TGTGCCAGCAGTTACTCGATCTCGGCGTGGACCGGGGAGCTGTTTTTT. Protein product: CASSYSISAWTGELFF.